Listed below are T cell receptor beta chains from one sample, sequenced in a study of blood T cells in healthy people across ages. TCRdb processed the 5' RACE reads anew with MiXCR; each CDR3 protein has one entry. Of about 570,000 distinct CDR3 sequences in the sample, 25% to 30% were seen once. Sequencing input: blood. The receptors derive from a woman in her 70s in good health. Both conserved end residues are part of each CDR3. D genes are given only for firm matches. Part of the rows lack a size; the others show once, few, many or a class for expanded clones.

TGTGCCAGCTCCAAGGACAGGTCCTACGAGCAGTACTTC | CASSKDRSYEQYF | TRBJ2-7 | few | TRBV18 | TRBD1
TGCGCCAGCAGCCAAGCTCAGAGGACCCATGGCTACACCTTC | CASSQAQRTHGYTF | TRBJ1-2 | few | TRBV4-3 | -
TGTGCCAGCAGCTCCGGAGGGCCGTACACTGAAGCTTTCTTT | CASSSGGPYTEAFF | TRBJ1-1 | - | TRBV7-3 | -
TGCAGTGCTAGGGGCCAGAAACTTTACGAGCAGTACTTC | CSARGQKLYEQYF | TRBJ2-7 | few | TRBV20-1 | -
TGTGCCGGCAGCTTAACGGGGGCGCCAAGCAATGAGCAGTTCTTC | CAGSLTGAPSNEQFF | TRBJ2-1 | - | TRBV5-5 | -
TGTGCCAGCAGCCAAGTTAGCGGGGGGGCCGAGCAGTTCTTC | CASSQVSGGAEQFF | TRBJ2-1 | few | TRBV3-1 | TRBD2
TGCAGTGCTAGAGAAGACGGTGAGCACTTCTTC | CSAREDGEHFF | TRBJ2-1 | few | TRBV20-1 | -
TGTGCCAGCACCCGGACAGGGGGCTTTCAAGAGACCCAGTACTTC | CASTRTGGFQETQYF | TRBJ2-5 | - | TRBV5-5 | TRBD1
TGCAGTGCTAGAGACAGGCTAGGGTACACTGAAGCTTTCTTT | CSARDRLGYTEAFF | TRBJ1-1 | - | TRBV20-1 | -
TGCAGTGCTAGAGTATTGGGTTGGGGCTACACCTTC | CSARVLGWGYTF | TRBJ1-2 | - | TRBV20-1 | -
TGCAGTGCTAGTGCCGGGCCCGCTAGAGGGACAGGGCTCTGGGGGCCTCAGCCCCAGCATTTT | CSASAGPARGTGLWGPQPQHF | TRBJ1-5 | many | TRBV20-1 | TRBD1
TGTGCCAGCAGTCGAACAGGGGCCACTAATGAAAAACTGTTTTTT | CASSRTGATNEKLFF | TRBJ1-4 | many | TRBV28 | TRBD1
TGTGCCAGCAGCGACAACAGGGGGCTGGGCCCAGATACGCAGTATTTT | CASSDNRGLGPDTQYF | TRBJ2-3 | - | TRBV9 | TRBD1
TGCGCCAGCAGCCAAGACCGTCGGACTAGCGTACGAGAGACCCAGTACTTC | CASSQDRRTSVRETQYF | TRBJ2-5 | - | TRBV4-3 | TRBD2
TGTGCCAGCAGCAAGGGCCTCCAAGGAGGAAAACTGTTTTTT | CASSKGLQGGKLFF | TRBJ1-4 | many | TRBV7-2 | -
TGTGCCAGCAGCCGTGCAGGCGGGGCCAACGTCCTGACTTTC | CASSRAGGANVLTF | TRBJ2-6 | few | TRBV7-2 | -
TGTGCCAGTAGTTCGCGACAGGGGGCGCGCGGTCAGCCCCAGCATTTT | CASSSRQGARGQPQHF | TRBJ1-5 | - | TRBV19 | TRBD1
TGTGCCAAAAGCGGCCTTGGTGAGACCCAGTACTTC | CAKSGLGETQYF | TRBJ2-5 | - | TRBV2 | -
TGTGCCAGCACATTTGGCAGAATTAGCGGGGGGGCTAATGAGCAGTTCTTC | CASTFGRISGGANEQFF | TRBJ2-1 | few | TRBV12-3/TRBV12-4 | TRBD2
TGTGCCAGCAGTTATTTCGACAGGGAAGGCTTCTATGGCTACACCTTC | CASSYFDREGFYGYTF | TRBJ1-2 | - | TRBV6-2/TRBV6-3 | TRBD1
TGTGCCAGCAGCCAAGAAGGTGATGAGCAGTTCTTC | CASSQEGDEQFF | TRBJ2-1 | few | TRBV5-5 | -
TGTGCCAGCATCAATGGGGGGATCGGGACTGAAGCTTTCTTT | CASINGGIGTEAFF | TRBJ1-1 | - | TRBV7-2 | -
TGTGCCAGCAGTGGGGCTTTGACCTACAATGAGCAGTTCTTC | CASSGALTYNEQFF | TRBJ2-1 | - | TRBV6-2/TRBV6-3 | -
TGCGCCAGCAGAAAGGGGACTTCGGAGACCCAGTACTTC | CASRKGTSETQYF | TRBJ2-5 | many | TRBV5-1 | -
TGCGCCAGCAGCAGAACTCAGGGTTTGCGGTACGAGCAGTACTTC | CASSRTQGLRYEQYF | TRBJ2-7 | - | TRBV5-1 | -
TGTGCCAGCAGCTTAACGGGGACTAGCGGATACGAGCAGTACTTC | CASSLTGTSGYEQYF | TRBJ2-7 | - | TRBV7-2 | TRBD2
TGTGCCAGCAGCCCAACTAGCGGGGGGGCCAATGAGCAGTTCTTC | CASSPTSGGANEQFF | TRBJ2-1 | many | TRBV7-3 | TRBD2
TGTGCCCGCAGCTCCCATGATAGGGGCACTGAAGCTTTCTTT | CARSSHDRGTEAFF | TRBJ1-1 | few | TRBV7-9 | -
TGTGCCAGCAGCCCCCGCTCGACAGAGAACACTGAAGCTTTCTTT | CASSPRSTENTEAFF | TRBJ1-1 | - | TRBV3-1 | -
TGCGCCAGCAGCCAAGGGGAAGGCGCCAGCACAGATACGCAGTATTTT | CASSQGEGASTDTQYF | TRBJ2-3 | - | TRBV4-3 | -
TGTGCCAGCAGCGATTCCCGAGGGGAGACCCAGTACTTC | CASSDSRGETQYF | TRBJ2-5 | - | TRBV7-2 | -
TGTGCCAGCAGCTTAACCCGGGGGCTTCCCGGCGAGCAGTACTTC | CASSLTRGLPGEQYF | TRBJ2-7 | - | TRBV7-2 | -
TGTGCCAGCAGTCCCGATAGACAGAGATACGAGCAGTACTTC | CASSPDRQRYEQYF | TRBJ2-7 | many | TRBV12-3/TRBV12-4 | -
TGTGCCAGCAGCTCAGGGATTAATGAAAAACTGTTTTTT | CASSSGINEKLFF | TRBJ1-4 | few | TRBV7-2 | -
TGCAGTGCTAGAGATGCCCACTCGTCTTCTCGCTATGGCTACACCTTC | CSARDAHSSSRYGYTF | TRBJ1-2 | - | TRBV20-1 | -
TGCAGTGCCTCCTCCGGACAGCGCCAAGAGACCCAGTACTTC | CSASSGQRQETQYF | TRBJ2-5 | few | TRBV20-1 | -
TGTGCCAGCTCATCCCTGTCGGACAGCCAAGAGACCCAGTACTTC | CASSSLSDSQETQYF | TRBJ2-5 | - | TRBV18 | -
TGTGCCAGCAGTGCAGAGGAGGGGGTAACCTTCGAGCAGTACTTC | CASSAEEGVTFEQYF | TRBJ2-7 | - | TRBV25-1 | -
TGCGCCAGCAGCGGGCTTAGCGGGGGTAGCACAGATACGCAGTATTTT | CASSGLSGGSTDTQYF | TRBJ2-3 | - | TRBV5-1 | TRBD2